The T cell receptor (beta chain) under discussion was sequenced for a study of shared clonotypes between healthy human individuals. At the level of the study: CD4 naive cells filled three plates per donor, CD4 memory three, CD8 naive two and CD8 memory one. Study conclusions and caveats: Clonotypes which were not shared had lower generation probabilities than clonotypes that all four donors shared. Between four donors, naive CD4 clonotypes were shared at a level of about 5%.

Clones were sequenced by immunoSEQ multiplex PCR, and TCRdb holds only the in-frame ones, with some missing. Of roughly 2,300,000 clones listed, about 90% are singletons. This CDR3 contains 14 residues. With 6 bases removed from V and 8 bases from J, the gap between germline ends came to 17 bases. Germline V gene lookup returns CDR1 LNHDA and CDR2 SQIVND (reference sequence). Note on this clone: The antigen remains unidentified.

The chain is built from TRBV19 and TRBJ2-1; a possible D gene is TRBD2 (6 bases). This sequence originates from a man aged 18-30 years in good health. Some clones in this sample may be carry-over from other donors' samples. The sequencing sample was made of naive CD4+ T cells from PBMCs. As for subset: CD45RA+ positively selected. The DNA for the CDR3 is TGTGCCAGTAGCTTCACGCGGGGTTTGGATGAGCAGTTCTTC. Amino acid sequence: CASSFTRGLDEQFF.